The T cell receptor (beta chain) described here comes from a study of blood T cell repertoires in COVID-19. Original processing methods: For nucleated cells, counts were estimated from reference gene primer amplification. Clones were sequenced by immunoSEQ multiplex PCR, and TCRdb holds only the in-frame ones, with some missing. For V, J and clone size, that table is used; D and trimming come from the DNA. The repertoire includes 90,000 to 100,000 clones, about 85% of them detected once, and around 11% sits in the top ten. This CDR3 comprises 13 residues. Germline V gene data show CDR1 as SGHTA and CDR2 as FQGTGA. V was clipped by 2 bases and J by 4 bases, with 6 bases between them.

The sample taken for sequencing was peripheral blood. This receptor was obtained from a woman of 80 years or more with acute or convalescent COVID-19. This chain links TRBV7-3 with TRBJ1-5; D unresolved. CDR3: CASSLRGNQPQHF. The CDR3 DNA reads TGTGCCAGCAGCTTACGGGGTAATCAGCCCCAGCATTTT.